A few counts support the clone carrying this T cell receptor (beta chain). Its antigen is still unknown. TCRdb reanalysed the RACE reads using MiXCR and keeps one entry per CDR3 protein. Of around 330,000 distinct CDR3 sequences listed, 5% to 6.5% are singletons. Time point given: pre-sensitization, week 0. Treatment given: therapeutic diphenylcyclopropenone sensitization with weekly scalp DPC. The study enrolled 18 to 70-year-old alopecia patients suitable for DPC. This entry comes from a study of human T cells and chemical hapten exposure. The wider study: Patients, chiefly female, had alopecia areata, totalis or universalis. Overall study results and limits: Compared to controls, expanded TCRs made significantly more large clusters of similar CDR3s. Every donor had alopecia, and their immune response may therefore differ from healthy people's.

This specimen was whole blood, taken in connection with sensitization to the hapten diphenylcyclopropenone (DPC). This TCR derives from a woman aged 18 to 35 with alopecia areata. Some clones in this sample may be carry-over from other donors' samples.

CDR3 DNA sequence: TGTGCCAGCAGAATACCAGGCACAGATACGCAGTATTTT. It translates to CASRIPGTDTQYF. The genes are TRBV6-2 or TRBV6-3 and TRBJ2-3, with D hard to call. The CDR3 runs to 13 residues. Germline values: CDR1 MNHEY, CDR2 SVGEGT. V was trimmed by 6 bases and J by 1 base, leaving 8 bases between them.